The sequence of this T cell receptor beta chain was determined in a study of early T cells in non-severe SARS-CoV-2 infection. The germline V gene encodes CDR1 MDHEN and CDR2 SYDVKM. Trimming at V came to 3 bases and at J to 2 bases, leaving 5 bases not matched to a gene. This CDR3 comprises 16 residues. This clonotype was seen only a few times. Its specificity is not known. TCRdb re-called the 5' RACE reads with MiXCR, one entry per CDR3 protein. The table lists about 80,000 distinct CDR3 sequences, about 12% of them singletons, with around 3.6% in the top ten. Broader study findings: Clonotype matching in VDJdb favored anti-spike CD8 responses and did not capture private and CD4 specificities.

The V call is TRBV28, the J call TRBJ2-1; 9 nucleotides agree with TRBD2. Sequenced input: whole blood. The sequence was obtained from an adult who was a healthcare worker with PCR-confirmed SARS-CoV-2 infection or an uninfected control (not recorded which). The CDR3 coding sequence is TGTGCCAGCAGTTTTATTAGCGGGGGCACCTACAATGAGCAGTTCTTC. It encodes CASSFISGGTYNEQFF.